This T cell receptor beta chain was identified during a study of T cells in Graves' hyperthyroidism and ophthalmopathy. This clonotype was seen at least ten times. Amplification of TCR beta CDR3 regions used RNA as the template. The HTBI set primed first-round TCR CDR3 RT-PCR. TCRdb independently ran MiXCR on the multiplex PCR reads; one entry per CDR3 protein. The data contain 500,000 or so distinct CDR3 sequences, 17% of them singletons. This receptor was taken from a woman aged 18-29 years with Graves' ophthalmopathy. The sample consisted of blood.

CDR3 residues: CASSFPDNEQFF. The CDR3 DNA reads TGTGCCAGCAGCTTCCCCGACAATGAGCAGTTCTTC. V and J are TRBV27 and TRBJ2-1; D call uncertain. The CDR3 totals 12 residues. Per the germline V gene, CDR1 is MNHEY and CDR2 is SMNVEV (reference sequence). Trimming took off 6 bases at V and 5 bases at J, with 8 bases between the two ends.